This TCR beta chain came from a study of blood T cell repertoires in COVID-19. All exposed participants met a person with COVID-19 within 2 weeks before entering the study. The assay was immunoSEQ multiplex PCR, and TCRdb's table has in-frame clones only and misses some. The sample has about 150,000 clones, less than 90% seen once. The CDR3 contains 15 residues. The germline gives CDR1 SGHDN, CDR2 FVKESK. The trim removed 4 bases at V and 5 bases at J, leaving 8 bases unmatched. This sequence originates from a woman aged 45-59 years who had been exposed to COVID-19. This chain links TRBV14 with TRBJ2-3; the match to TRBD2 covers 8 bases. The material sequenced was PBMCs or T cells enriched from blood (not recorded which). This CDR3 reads CASSPGGARGDTQYF. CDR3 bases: TGTGCCAGCAGCCCGGGGGGGGCGCGGGGAGATACGCAGTATTTT.